The 27 T cell receptor beta chains in this list originate from one sample, sequenced in a study of T-cell reconstitution after alpha-beta-depleted transplantation in children. Unique molecular identifiers were incorporated into the prepared TCRbeta library. TCRdb processed the PCR reads anew with MiXCR; each CDR3 protein has one entry. This sample yields fewer than 750,000 distinct CDR3 sequences, of which 23% are seen a single time; around 14% belongs to the top ten. Source: PBMCs, mostly from graft donor cells, taken 360 days after TCRalphabeta/CD19-depleted stem cell transplant. The receptors shown here come from a boy less than two years old who had a stem cell transplant for acute myeloid leukemia, so the T cells may come from the graft donor.

This clonotype has ten or more counts. The chain couples TRBV20-1 to TRBJ2-7; D remains ambiguous. Germline lookup yields CDR1 DFQATT and CDR2 SNEGSKA (reference sequence). This CDR3 region has 12 residues. Trimming left V 4 bases short and J 3 bases short, with 10 bases between. The chain's CDR3 is CSATPRIYEQYF. CDR3 sequence (DNA): TGCAGTGCTACCCCGAGGATCTACGAGCAGTACTTC.

The chain couples TRBV12-3 or TRBV12-4 to TRBJ2-2; 7 positions match TRBD1. Unmatched junction bases numbered 8, after V lost 3 bases and J lost 7 bases. The CDR3 contains 15 residues. This chain's CDR3 is CASSFPGGVSGELFF. CDR3 bases: TGTGCCAGCAGTTTCCCAGGGGGAGTGAGCGGGGAGCTGTTTTTT.

DNA of the CDR3: TGTGCCAGCAGCAGGGTGCCCCCCGGGACCCAGTACTTC. It encodes CASSRVPPGTQYF. This chain uses TRBV12-3 or TRBV12-4 with TRBJ2-5, with TRBD1 as a possible D gene (5 bases). Trimming removed 6 bases at V and 7 bases at J, with 15 bases between. The CDR3 runs to 13 residues.

This clonotype has at least ten counts. The gene calls are TRBV29-1 and TRBJ2-7; perhaps TRBD1 as D (5 bases). CDR1 is SQVTM and CDR2 is ANQGSEA in the germline V gene. The CDR3 spans 13 residues. Deletions cut 6 bases from V and 0 bases from J, with 12 bases between. The CDR3 coding sequence is TGCAGCGTGCGAACAGGCTCCTCCTACGAGCAGTACTTC. It yields the protein CSVRTGSSYEQYF.

This clonotype turned up a few times. This chain links TRBV6-5 with TRBJ1-2; D not certain. CDR1 is MNHEY and CDR2 is SVGAGI in the germline V gene. V dropped 0 bases and J dropped 6 bases, with 11 bases sitting between them. The length of the CDR3 is 14 residues. CDR3 amino acids: CASSYSPGLDGYTF. The DNA of the CDR3 is TGTGCCAGCAGTTACTCACCGGGGTTGGATGGCTACACCTTC.

This clonotype was observed a handful of times. J is TRBJ2-5 and V is TRBV24-1, with D unclear. CDR1 and CDR2 (germline): KGHDR, SFDVKD. The CDR3 has 13 amino acids. The V and J ends lost 4 bases and 5 bases respectively, with 10 bases between them. The chain's CDR3 is CATSERATETQYF. CDR3 DNA sequence: TGTGCCACCAGTGAAAGGGCCACGGAGACCCAGTACTTC.

The V call is TRBV7-2, the J call TRBJ2-6, with D unclear. CDR1 and CDR2 (germline): SGHTA, FQGNSA. The V and J ends lost 5 bases and 4 bases respectively, with 15 bases between them. This CDR3 is 16 amino acids long. The CDR3 protein is CASSPTHGSGANVLTF. CDR3 in DNA: TGTGCCAGCAGCCCAACCCACGGGTCCGGGGCCAACGTCCTGACTTTC.

CDR3 nucleotides: TGTGCCAGCAGCGAGGCCCTTGGGGTGGGGGCCAACGTCCTGACTTTC. It yields the protein CASSEALGVGANVLTF. This chain connects TRBV6-4 to TRBJ2-6, with D unclear. This CDR3 spans 16 amino acids. Germline V gene sequence: CDR1 MRHNA, CDR2 SNTAGT. V lost 6 bases to trimming and J lost 4 bases, with 16 bases between them.

This clonotype came up a few times. This sequence joins TRBV7-6 and TRBJ2-5; the match to TRBD2 covers 15 bases. The CDR3 totals 16 residues. CDR1 and CDR2 (germline): SGHVS, FNYEAQ. Trimming took 5 bases from V and 4 from J; bases not matched to a gene: 5. As DNA, the CDR3 is TGTGCCAGCAGCATGGGACTAGCGGGGGGTCTAGAGACCCAGTACTTC. This codes for CASSMGLAGGLETQYF.

V is TRBV11-3 and J is TRBJ1-1, with a tentative D call TRBD1 (5 bases). Per the germline V gene, CDR1 is SGHNT and CDR2 is YENEEA. This CDR3 is built from 16 residues. Trimming left V 5 bases short and J 4 bases short, with 20 bases between. The CDR3 sequence: CASSPIGGVAGTEAFF. The CDR3 DNA is TGTGCCAGCAGCCCCATTGGGGGGGTCGCAGGCACTGAAGCTTTCTTT.

This clonotype has ten or more counts. This chain uses TRBV9 with TRBJ2-5; 7 bases agree with TRBD2. The CDR3 consists of 15 residues. The V segment lost 0 bases and the J segment 4 bases; nucleotides outside the gene matches: 6. Per the germline V gene, CDR1 is SGDLS and CDR2 is YYNGEE. The CDR3 here is CASSVEATGGETQYF. The CDR3, as DNA: TGTGCCAGCAGCGTAGAAGCAACGGGGGGAGAGACCCAGTACTTC.

This clonotype was seen a few times. The chain has TRBV24-1 and TRBJ2-3; 7 nucleotides align to TRBD2. With V trimmed by 4 bases and J by 5 bases, 14 bases remained unmatched. CDR3 size: 17 residues. The germline gives CDR1 KGHDR, CDR2 SFDVKD. The CDR3 sequence: CATSDSERGQRGDTQYF. The CDR3 region has the DNA TGTGCCACCAGTGACTCCGAGCGGGGCCAACGGGGAGATACGCAGTATTTT.

The chain recombines TRBV4-1 with TRBJ2-7, with 7 bases lining up with TRBD1. The CDR3 is 14 amino acids. The J segment lost 5 bases and the V segment lost 1 base, leaving 5 bases of the junction unmatched. CDR1 and CDR2 from the germline V gene are MGHRA and YSYEKL. As DNA, the CDR3 is TGCGCCAGCAGCCAAGGTAGGACAGGCGACGAGCAGTACGTC. Its translation: CASSQGRTGDEQYV.

The chain uses TRBV29-1 and TRBJ2-5; 9 bases match TRBD1. The germline gives CDR1 SQVTM, CDR2 ANQGSEA. Germline trimming cut 4 bases from V and 0 bases from J; bases unmatched to any gene: 3. The CDR3 length is 14 residues. The CDR3 nucleotides read TGCAGCGTTGGGACAGGGGCTTACCAAGAGACCCAGTACTTC. It encodes CSVGTGAYQETQYF.

This clonotype was found many times. The chain employs TRBV27 and TRBJ2-7; the match to TRBD1 covers 7 bases. V dropped 8 bases and J dropped 0; count of bases not matched to a gene: 4. CDR1 and CDR2 from the germline V gene are MNHEY and SMNVEV (reference sequence). The CDR3 loop spans 13 amino acids. Written as DNA, the CDR3 is TGTGCCAGCCTCAGGGACAGCTCCTACGAGCAGTACGTC. Amino acid sequence: CASLRDSSYEQYV.

The table lists this clonotype with a few counts. The chain carries TRBV12-3 or TRBV12-4 and TRBJ1-2; D remains ambiguous. V was clipped by 3 bases and J by 8 bases, with 10 bases between them. This CDR3 spans 12 amino acids. The CDR3 sequence: CASSFLDRGYTF. CDR3 sequence (DNA): TGTGCCAGCAGTTTCCTAGATAGAGGCTACACCTTC.

The chain joins TRBV20-1 to TRBJ2-3; TRBD1 matches at 10 bases. The V gene end was trimmed by 1 base and the J gene end by 3 bases; junction bases not matched to a gene: 7. The CDR3 extends over 16 amino acids. Germline CDR1 is DFQATT and CDR2 is SNEGSKA (reference sequence). The CDR3 bases are TGCAGTGCTAGAGTTCGGACAGGGGGAATGACAGATACGCAGTATTTT. Translated: CSARVRTGGMTDTQYF.

The rearrangement uses TRBV5-1 and TRBJ1-2; D is perhaps TRBD1 (5 bases). This CDR3 contains 14 residues. CDR1 SGHRS and CDR2 YFSETQ come from the germline V gene. Trimming shortened V by 1 base and J by 3 bases, and 10 bases separated the two germline ends. CDR3 loop: CASSLSRDHYGYTF. Here the CDR3 DNA reads TGCGCCAGCAGCTTGTCTCGGGACCACTATGGCTACACCTTC.

This clonotype has a handful of counts. The rearrangement joins TRBV7-6 to TRBJ2-5; no clear D gene. With 1 base removed from V and 0 bases from J, the gap between germline ends came to 12 bases. Germline-derived CDR1 and CDR2 are SGHVS and FNYEAQ. This CDR3 contains 16 residues. CDR3 in amino acids: CASSLGGGWDQETQYF. CDR3 sequence (DNA): TGTGCCAGCAGCTTAGGAGGCGGTTGGGACCAAGAGACCCAGTACTTC.

This clonotype was detected only a few times. V gene TRBV24-1 combines with J gene TRBJ2-2, with 9 nucleotides matching TRBD1. Germline V gene sequence: CDR1 KGHDR, CDR2 SFDVKD. The CDR3 is 14 amino acids. V lost 9 bases, J lost 6 bases, and 7 bases stayed unmatched. The CDR3: CATQGQGRAGELFF. The CDR3 region has the DNA TGTGCCACCCAGGGACAGGGAAGGGCCGGGGAGCTGTTTTTT.

The rearrangement links TRBV20-1 to TRBJ2-7, with 7 positions matching TRBD1. The ends lost 3 bases at V and 6 bases at J; junction bases unmatched: 14. This CDR3 has 15 residues. Germline V gene data show CDR1 as DFQATT and CDR2 as SNEGSKA (reference sequence). CDR3 bases: TGCAGTGCTAGTCTTACCGGGACAGTCCTGTCCGAGCAGTACTTC. It encodes CSASLTGTVLSEQYF.

V and J are TRBV27 and TRBJ2-1, with D perhaps matching TRBD1 or TRBD2 (5 bases each). Trimming took 6 bases from V and 6 from J, leaving 21 bases between them. Germline V CDR1 and CDR2: MNHEY, SMNVEV (reference sequence). The CDR3 consists of 16 residues. CDR3 in amino acids: CASRATGTRKSNEQFF. The CDR3 DNA follows: TGTGCCAGCAGGGCTACCGGGACCCGAAAATCCAATGAGCAGTTCTTC.

The sample holds many counts of this clonotype. This chain uses TRBV21-1 with TRBJ2-7; no DNA check was done on the table's D call, TRBD2. TRBV21-1 is described as a pseudogene. The CDR3 consists of 17 residues. The CDR3 loop reads CASSNRNTSGGSYEQYV. The CDR3 DNA reads TGTGCCAGCAGCAATCGTAATACTAGCGGGGGGTCCTACGAGCAGTACGTC.

The chain employs TRBV20-1 and TRBJ2-1, with a weak D call TRBD1 (6 bases). Trimming removed 0 bases at V and 4 bases at J, with 13 bases between. CDR3 size: 15 residues. The germline gives CDR1 DFQATT, CDR2 SNEGSKA (reference sequence). The CDR3 sequence is CSARDKGGNYNEQFF. As DNA, the CDR3 is TGCAGTGCTAGAGATAAAGGGGGAAATTACAATGAGCAGTTCTTC.

This chain uses TRBV24-1 with TRBJ2-5; D is unclear. V was pared by 3 bases and J by 5 bases, with 15 bases between. The CDR3 is 15 amino acids. Germline V gene data show CDR1 as KGHDR and CDR2 as SFDVKD. This CDR3 reads CATSDLTGMKETQYF. As DNA, the CDR3 is TGTGCCACCAGTGATCTGACGGGTATGAAGGAGACCCAGTACTTC.

The chain uses TRBV4-1 and TRBJ2-7; D remains ambiguous. Germline CDR1 MGHRA, CDR2 YSYEKL. The CDR3 spans 13 residues. The V end was cut by 0 bases, the J end by 3 bases, with 6 bases between. This CDR3 is CASSQETYYEQYF. Written as DNA, the CDR3 is TGCGCCAGCAGCCAAGAGACCTACTACGAGCAGTACTTC.

Concerning this clonotype itself: A clone one base away is much larger, so this may be a read error. The chain combines TRBV10-3 with TRBJ2-3; D is ambiguous. The CDR3 totals 12 residues. CDR1 and CDR2 (germline): ENHRY, SYGVKD. The CDR3 reads CSISELGDTQYF. As DNA, the CDR3 is TGTTCCATCAGTGAACTGGGAGATACGCAGTATTTT.